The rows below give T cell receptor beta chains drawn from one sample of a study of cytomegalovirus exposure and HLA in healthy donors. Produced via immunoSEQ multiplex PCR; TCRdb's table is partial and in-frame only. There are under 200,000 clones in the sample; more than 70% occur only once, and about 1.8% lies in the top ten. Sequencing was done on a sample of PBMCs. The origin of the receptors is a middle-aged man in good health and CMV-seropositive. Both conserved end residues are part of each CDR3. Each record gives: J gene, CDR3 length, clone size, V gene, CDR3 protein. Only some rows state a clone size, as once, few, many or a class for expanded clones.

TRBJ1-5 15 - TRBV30 CAWNSQGVTLWPQHF
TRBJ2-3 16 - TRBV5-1 CASSLEASGGEDTQYF
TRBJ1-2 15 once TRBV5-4 CASSLPGQGGNGYTF
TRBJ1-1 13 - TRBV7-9 CASSLEAGGEAFF
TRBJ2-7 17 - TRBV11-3 CASSPRGSTGFNYEQYF
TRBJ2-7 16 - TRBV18 CASSPPSWDSAYEQYF
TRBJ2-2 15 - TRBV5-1 CASSLGTGPMGELFF
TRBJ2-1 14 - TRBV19 CASSNAGNRGEQFF
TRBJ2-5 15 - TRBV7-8 CASSPRLAGGETQYF
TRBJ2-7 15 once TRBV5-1 CASSSTSGSSYEQYF
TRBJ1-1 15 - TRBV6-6 CASSPGTGDNTEAFF
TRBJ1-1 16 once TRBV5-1 CASSLTRTGTHTEAFF
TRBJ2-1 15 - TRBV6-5 CASRSGGTSGNEQFF
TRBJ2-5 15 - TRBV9 CASSAAGTGQETQYF
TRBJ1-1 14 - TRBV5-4 CASTTEGLGTEAFF
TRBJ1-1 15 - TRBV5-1 CASSSSPGVNSEAFF
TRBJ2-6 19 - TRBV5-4 CASSPDRTGTRSGANVLTF
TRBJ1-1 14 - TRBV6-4 CASSIDGGSTEAFF
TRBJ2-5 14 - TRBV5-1 CASSLNAGTETQYF
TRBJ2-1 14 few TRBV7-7 CASSQQGGLDEQFF
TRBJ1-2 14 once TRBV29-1 CSVYSGSANYGYTF
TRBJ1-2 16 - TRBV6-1 CASSEGAADPIRGYTF
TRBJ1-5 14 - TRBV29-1 CSVDDRVGDQPQHF
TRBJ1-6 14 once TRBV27 CASSFDRVNSPLHF
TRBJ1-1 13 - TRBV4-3 CASSQVGGTEAFF
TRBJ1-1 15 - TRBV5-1 CASSPRGGTTGEAFF
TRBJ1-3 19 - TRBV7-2 CASSLRSGTGVISGNTIYF